This TCR beta chain originates from a study of T cell repertoires in cytomegalovirus infection. In the study overall: Public signatures in TCR beta pointed to CMV infection and matching HLA type. Study findings and constraints: Ex vivo, HLA-C-restricted CMV-specific TCR beta clonotypes prevailed over the rest of the response.

TCRdb re-called the reads through MiXCR, storing one row per CDR3 protein. Seen here are around 71,000 distinct CDR3 sequences, around 42% observed once, and the top ten hold 90% to 95%. CDR1 and CDR2 from the germline V gene are SGHTA and FQGNSA. The trim removed 2 bases at V and 8 bases at J, leaving 13 bases unmatched. CDR3 length equals 17 residues. In the case of this clonotype: The target antigen is unknown.

The sequences come from CD8+ T cells from cultured PBMCs, collected from culture after CMV antigen stimulation. This TCR came from a human donor in good health (CMV status not recorded). Some clones in this sample may be carry-over from other donors' samples. V is TRBV7-2 and J is TRBJ2-1, with TRBD2 matching 9 bases. The CDR3 is CASSLFLRGGTVDEQFF. CDR3 coding DNA: TGTGCCAGCAGCTTATTTTTGCGGGGGGGCACTGTCGATGAGCAGTTCTTC. The complete variable domain, with remaining parts taken from reference TRBV7-2 and TRBJ2-1, reads GAGVSQSPSNKVTEKGKDVELRCDPISGHTALYWYRQSLGQGLEFLIYFQGNSAPDKSGLPSDRFSAERTGGSVSTLTIQRTQQEDSAVYLCASSLFLRGGTVDEQFFGPGTRLTVL.